The clone carrying this T cell receptor beta chain has only a few counts. What it binds is unknown. This entry belongs to a study of cytomegalovirus exposure and HLA in healthy donors. Study-wide points: Presence/absence analyses assumed roughly uniform sequencing depth across donors.

13 Jbeta primers and 60 Vbeta primers were used for the PCR. Sequenced by immunoSEQ multiplex PCR; TCRdb stores in-frame clones only, minus some. Of 80,000 to 95,000 clones in the sample, under 80% are singletons; the top ten hold roughly 6.3%. This CDR3 contains 12 residues. Germline CDR1 and CDR2: SGHAT and FQNNGV. The ends lost 8 bases at V and 7 bases at J; junction bases unmatched: 4. Sequenced material: PBMCs. The TCR originated in a woman in her twenties or thirties in good health and CMV-seronegative. This sequence joins TRBV11-2 and TRBJ2-1; 8 bases agree with TRBD1. The CDR3 coding sequence is TGTGCCAGCCAGGGGGCAGGAAATGAGCAGTTCTTC. Its translation: CASQGAGNEQFF. Full variable domain (rest looked up from reference TRBV11-2 and TRBJ2-1): EAGVAQSPRYKIIEKRQSVAFWCNPISGHATLYWYQQILGQGPKLLIQFQNNGVVDDSQLPKDRFSAERLKGVDSTLKIQPAKLEDSAVYLCASQGAGNEQFFGPGTRLTVL.